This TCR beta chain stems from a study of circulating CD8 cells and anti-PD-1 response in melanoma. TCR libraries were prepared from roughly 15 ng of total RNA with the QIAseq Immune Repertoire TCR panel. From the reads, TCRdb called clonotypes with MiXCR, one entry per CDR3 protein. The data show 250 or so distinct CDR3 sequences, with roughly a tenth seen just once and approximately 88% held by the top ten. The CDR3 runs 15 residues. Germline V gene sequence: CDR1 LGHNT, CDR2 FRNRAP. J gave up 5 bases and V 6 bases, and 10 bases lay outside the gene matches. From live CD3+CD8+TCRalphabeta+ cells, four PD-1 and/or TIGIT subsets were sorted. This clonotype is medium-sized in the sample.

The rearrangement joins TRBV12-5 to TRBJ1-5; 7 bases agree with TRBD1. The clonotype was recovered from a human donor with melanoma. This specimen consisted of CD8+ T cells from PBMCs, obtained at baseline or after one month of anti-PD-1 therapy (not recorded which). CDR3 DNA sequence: TGTGCTAGTGGCTCGACCCAGGGGGGATATCAGCCCCAGCATTTT. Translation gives CASGSTQGGYQPQHF.